Each of the 25 T cell receptor beta chains below was sequenced from the same sample in a study of blood T cell repertoires in COVID-19. Using immunoSEQ multiplex PCR, the repertoire was profiled, and TCRdb retains in-frame clones only, with some absent. The sample has roughly 250,000 clones; more than 70% are singletons. Sequenced: peripheral blood. All receptors come from a woman aged 40 to 50 who had recovered from COVID-19.

The chain has TRBV28 and TRBJ1-3; the D is unclear. Per germline, CDR1 MDHEN and CDR2 SYDVKM. The CDR3 length is 16 residues. V lost 5 bases and J 0 bases, leaving 14 bases between the germline ends. CDR3 loop: CASSDYRKASGNTIYF. DNA of the CDR3: TGTGCCAGCAGTGACTACAGAAAGGCCTCTGGAAACACCATATATTTT.

J is TRBJ2-6 and V is TRBV19; D is perhaps TRBD2 (5 bases). Trimming took 7 bases from V and 4 from J, leaving 11 bases between them. CDR1 LNHDA and CDR2 SQIVND come from the germline V gene (reference sequence). This CDR3 has 14 amino acids. The CDR3 coding sequence is TGTGCCAGTATGCGGGCTTCAGGGGCCAACGTCCTGACTTTC. Protein product: CASMRASGANVLTF.

The chain joins TRBV5-1 to TRBJ2-7; 9 positions agree with TRBD1. Germline loops: CDR1 SGHRS, CDR2 YFSETQ. The CDR3 loop spans 15 amino acids. After removal of 4 bases from V and 3 bases from J, the junction contained 8 bases not matched to a gene. DNA of the CDR3: TGCGCCAGCAGCCTCCGGGACAGGGCGGACTACGAGCAGTACTTC. This encodes CASSLRDRADYEQYF.

The sample holds one count of this clone. The CDR3 loop reads CSASVLAGSYEQYF. The CDR3 region has the DNA TGCAGTGCTAGTGTCCTAGCGGGGTCCTACGAGCAGTACTTC. The V call is TRBV20-1, the J call TRBJ2-7; TRBD2 agrees at 9 bases. With V trimmed by 3 bases and J by 1 base, 4 bases remained unmatched. The CDR3 sequence is 14 residues long. Germline V gene sequence: CDR1 DFQATT, CDR2 SNEGSKA (reference sequence).

Concerning this clone itself: Other DNA sequences in this sample translate to the same CDR3. This rearrangement joins TRBV18 to TRBJ2-5, with TRBD1 matching over 9 bases. The CDR3 extends over 13 amino acids. The germline V gene has CDR1 KGHSH and CDR2 LQKENI. Trimming at V came to 3 bases and at J to 4 bases, leaving 0 bases not matched to a gene. Written as DNA, the CDR3 is TGTGCCAGCTCACCGGGACAGGGAGAGACCCAGTACTTC. Encoded protein: CASSPGQGETQYF.

The gene calls are TRBV3-1 (or the pseudogene TRBV3-2) and TRBJ2-1; tentatively, D is TRBD2 (6 bases). The germline V and J ends were trimmed by 4 bases and 10 bases, with 14 bases remaining between them. This CDR3 has 13 amino acids. Germline assignment: CDR1 LGHDT and CDR2 YNNKEL (reference sequence). CDR3 protein: CASSRVGSGEQFF. CDR3 sequence (DNA): TGTGCCAGCAGCCGGGTCGGGAGTGGCGAGCAGTTCTTC.

Here the CDR3 DNA reads TGTGCCAGCAGCTTAGTGGCAGCGCGGGAGGCCAACGTCCTGACTTTC. Its translation: CASSLVAAREANVLTF. The chain couples TRBV7-2 to TRBJ2-6, with D maybe TRBD2 (6 bases). CDR1 and CDR2 from the germline V gene are SGHTA and FQGNSA. The CDR3 covers 16 residues. V shed 1 base and J shed 6 bases, with 13 bases lying between them. The variable domain in full, with the rest retrieved from reference TRBV7-2 and TRBJ2-6, is GAGVSQSPSNKVTEKGKDVELRCDPISGHTALYWYRQSLGQGLEFLIYFQGNSAPDKSGLPSDRFSAERTGGSVSTLTIQRTQQEDSAVYLCASSLVAAREANVLTFGAGSRLTVL.

The rearrangement links TRBV6-5 to TRBJ1-2; perhaps TRBD1 as D (5 bases). The CDR3 spans 12 residues. CDR1 and CDR2 from the germline V gene are MNHEY and SVGAGI. The V end was cut by 4 bases, the J end by 11 bases, with 14 bases between. Here the CDR3 reads CASSSTTDLYTF. In nucleotides, the CDR3 is TGTGCCAGCAGTTCCACGACAGACTTGTACACCTTC.

This clone came up once. The chain carries TRBV15 and TRBJ1-4; no firm D call. V was clipped by 1 base and J by 3 bases, with 15 bases between them. The CDR3 runs 17 residues. Germline V gives CDR1 LNHNV, CDR2 YYDKDF (reference sequence). The CDR3 spells CATSRANSGVPNEKLFF. The CDR3 coding sequence is TGTGCCACCAGCAGAGCGAACTCAGGCGTTCCTAATGAAAAACTGTTTTTT.

This clone was seen only once. J is TRBJ2-3 and V is TRBV6-2 or TRBV6-3, with D perhaps matching TRBD1 (6 bases). Per germline, CDR1 MNHEY and CDR2 SVGEGT. With 3 bases removed from V and 0 bases from J, the gap between germline ends came to 25 bases. CDR3 size: 20 residues. The CDR3 DNA sequence: TGTGCCAGCAGTTATCGGTGGGGGCGCGACCCCAGCTTTAGCACAGATACGCAGTATTTT. Translated: CASSYRWGRDPSFSTDTQYF.

The chain joins TRBV2 to TRBJ1-4, with D perhaps matching TRBD1 (6 bases). V was pared by 1 base and J by 7 bases, with 13 bases between. Germline CDR1 is SNHLY and CDR2 is FYNNEI. The CDR3 extends over 15 amino acids. CDR3 sequence reads: CASSEGSDRAEKLFF. CDR3 bases: TGTGCCAGCAGTGAAGGGTCGGACAGAGCTGAAAAACTGTTTTTT.

The chain has TRBV7-9 and TRBJ2-5; 10 bases are shared with TRBD1. CDR3 length equals 17 residues. Germline-derived CDR1 and CDR2 are SEHNR and FQNEAQ (reference sequence). V lost 8 bases to trimming and J lost 5 bases; unmatched junction nucleotides: 17. The CDR3 region has the DNA TGTGCCAGCGAGGACGAAGTACGACAGGGGGCGGGGGAGACCCAGTACTTC. This encodes CASEDEVRQGAGETQYF. The full variable domain, in which reference TRBV7-9 and TRBJ2-5 provide the parts outside the CDR3, is DTGVSQNPRHKITKRGQNVTFRCDPISEHNRLYWYRQTLGQGPEFLTYFQNEAQLEKSRLLSDRFSAERPKGSFSTLEIQRTEQGDSAMYLCASEDEVRQGAGETQYFGPGTRLLVL.

The chain carries TRBV4-3 and TRBJ2-1; D uncertain. The CDR3 sequence is 15 residues long. V lost 1 base, J lost 6 bases, and 13 bases lay in between. The germline V gene has CDR1 LGHNA and CDR2 YSLEER. CDR3 nucleotide sequence: TGCGCCAGCAGCCAAGGAGCGCGAACTGGCAATGAGCAGTTCTTC. It is translated as CASSQGARTGNEQFF.

The chain joins TRBV18 to TRBJ1-5, with D perhaps TRBD1 (6 bases). V was clipped by 1 base and J by 2 bases, with 9 bases between them. This CDR3 has 15 amino acids. Germline CDR1 is KGHSH and CDR2 is LQKENI. The CDR3 sequence is CASSPLPGGNQPQHF. Written as DNA, the CDR3 is TGTGCCAGCTCACCACTTCCAGGGGGCAATCAGCCCCAGCATTTT.

This sequence joins TRBV20-1 and TRBJ1-5; 7 nucleotides agree with TRBD1. V shed 3 bases and J 5 bases; nucleotides not matched to a gene: 10. Germline V gene data show CDR1 as DFQATT and CDR2 as SNEGSKA (reference sequence). The CDR3 length is 15 residues. The CDR3 region is CSASDEGAPYQPQHF. As DNA, the CDR3 is TGCAGTGCTAGTGACGAGGGGGCGCCTTATCAGCCCCAGCATTTT.

V gene TRBV7-9 combines with J gene TRBJ2-1; a weak D match, TRBD1 (6 bases). The CDR3 consists of 13 residues. Germline CDR1 reads SEHNR; CDR2 reads FQNEAQ (reference sequence). The germline V and J ends were trimmed by 10 bases and 6 bases, with 16 bases remaining between them. CDR3 protein: CATQKGVINEQFF. The CDR3 nucleotides read TGTGCCACACAGAAGGGGGTGATCAATGAGCAGTTCTTC.

V usage is TRBV5-6 and J usage is TRBJ2-5; a weak D match, TRBD2 (5 bases). Per the germline V gene, CDR1 is SGHDT and CDR2 is YYEEEE. Trimming removed 6 bases from V and 3 bases from J, with 9 bases in between. The CDR3 consists of 12 residues. The CDR3, as DNA: TGTGCCAGCACCTCCGGGGAAGAGACCCAGTACTTC. The encoded protein is CASTSGEETQYF.

The rearrangement uses TRBV28 and TRBJ2-2, with 11 bases that match TRBD2. The CDR3 loop spans 16 amino acids. The germline V gene encodes CDR1 MDHEN and CDR2 SYDVKM. The J segment lost 0 bases and the V segment lost 7 bases, leaving 4 bases of the junction unmatched. Here the CDR3 reads CASIQLAGANTGELFF. CDR3 DNA sequence: TGTGCCAGCATCCAACTAGCGGGGGCGAACACCGGGGAGCTGTTTTTT.

The CDR3 DNA reads TGCGCCAGCAGCCCGACGGGGAGCTACGCGGGGGGCTACACCTTC. This translates into CASSPTGSYAGGYTF. The gene calls are TRBV5-1 and TRBJ1-2; D ambiguous. The ends were cut back, 4 bases at V and 8 bases at J, with 21 bases in the middle. Germline lookup yields CDR1 SGHRS and CDR2 YFSETQ. The length of the CDR3 is 15 residues.

V usage is TRBV15 and J usage is TRBJ2-7; D call uncertain. This CDR3 is 11 amino acids long. Germline assignment: CDR1 LNHNV and CDR2 YYDKDF (reference sequence). V lost 0 bases and J 6 bases, leaving 3 bases between the germline ends. In nucleotides, the CDR3 is TGTGCCACCAGCAGAGAGGCCGAGCAGTACTTC. It yields the protein CATSREAEQYF. The full variable domain, in which reference TRBV15 and TRBJ2-7 provide the parts outside the CDR3, is DAMVIQNPRYQVTQFGKPVTLSCSQTLNHNVMYWYQQKSSQAPKLLFHYYDKDFNNEADTPDNFQSRRPNTSFCFLDIRSPGLGDTAMYLCATSREAEQYFGPGTRLTVT.

The rearrangement uses TRBV2 and TRBJ1-2; 9 bases agree with TRBD1. This CDR3 has 13 amino acids. Germline values: CDR1 SNHLY, CDR2 FYNNEI. V lost 7 bases to trimming and J lost 5 bases; unmatched junction nucleotides: 5. For the CDR3, the DNA is TGTGCCAGCACGGGGACAGGGTTTTATGGCTACACCTTC. It codes for CASTGTGFYGYTF.

The V gene is TRBV4-3, the J gene TRBJ2-3; TRBD1 agrees at 8 bases. The V and J ends lost 1 base and 5 bases, in that order; junction bases with no gene match: 11. From germline, CDR1 is LGHNA and CDR2 YSLEER. This CDR3 is 17 amino acids long. CDR3 DNA sequence: TGCGCCAGCAGCCAAGGGCTTCCTGGGACAGGCCTAGATACGCAGTATTTT. Translated: CASSQGLPGTGLDTQYF.

This clone was seen a single time. The chain recombines TRBV2 with TRBJ2-5; tentative D call: TRBD1 (5 bases). The CDR3 is 13 residues long. Germline V gives CDR1 SNHLY, CDR2 FYNNEI. V gave up 8 bases and J gave up 2 bases, with 12 bases separating them. Here the CDR3 reads CASQNRQQETQYF. DNA of the CDR3: TGTGCCAGCCAAAACAGGCAACAAGAGACCCAGTACTTC.

This chain connects TRBV6-6 to TRBJ2-1; 7 nucleotides match TRBD2. This CDR3 contains 15 residues. J gave up 5 bases and V 4 bases, and 8 bases lay outside the gene matches. Germline loops: CDR1 MNHNY, CDR2 SVGAGI (reference sequence). The CDR3 region is CASSFPGGGNNEQFF. In nucleotides, the CDR3 is TGTGCCAGCAGTTTCCCTGGGGGGGGGAACAATGAGCAGTTCTTC.

Here the CDR3 DNA reads TGTGCCAGCAGCCGATGGACTAGCGGGGGGGCTCCGTCCTCCTACGAGCAGTACTTC. The encoded protein is CASSRWTSGGAPSSYEQYF. The chain combines TRBV6-2 or TRBV6-3 with TRBJ2-7, with 15 bases lining up with TRBD2. CDR3 length: 19 amino acids. Unmatched junction bases numbered 12, after V lost 6 bases and J lost 0 bases. Germline V gene lookup returns CDR1 MNHEY and CDR2 SVGEGT.